The 2 T cell receptor beta chains below come from one sample, sequenced in a study of blood T cell repertoires in COVID-19. Only in-frame clones appear in the TCRdb table, and some are missing; sequencing was by immunoSEQ multiplex PCR. Among 53,000 or so clones, around 84% were seen once, and the ten largest hold around 11%. The sequenced sample consisted of peripheral blood. The receptors were gathered from a man between 65 and 85 years old with active COVID-19.

This clone was found a few times. The chain uses TRBV2 and TRBJ2-7; TRBD2 matches at 8 bases. The CDR3 covers 16 residues. Germline CDR1 reads SNHLY; CDR2 reads FYNNEI. Losses at the gene ends were 6 bases for V and 0 bases for J; bases not matched to a gene: 10. Here the CDR3 reads CASRARLAKISYEQYF. The CDR3 coding sequence is TGTGCCAGCAGGGCCAGACTAGCGAAAATCTCCTACGAGCAGTACTTC.

This clone has a single count. The V call is TRBV7-2, the J call TRBJ1-2; 7 bases are a match to TRBD1. After removal of 5 bases from V and 1 base from J, the junction contained 7 bases not matched to a gene. CDR1 is SGHTA, CDR2 FQGNSA, per germline. The CDR3 has 15 residues. The CDR3, as DNA: TGTGCCAGCAGCGGCCGGGACAGTGGTAACTATGGCTACACCTTC. Translating gives CASSGRDSGNYGYTF.